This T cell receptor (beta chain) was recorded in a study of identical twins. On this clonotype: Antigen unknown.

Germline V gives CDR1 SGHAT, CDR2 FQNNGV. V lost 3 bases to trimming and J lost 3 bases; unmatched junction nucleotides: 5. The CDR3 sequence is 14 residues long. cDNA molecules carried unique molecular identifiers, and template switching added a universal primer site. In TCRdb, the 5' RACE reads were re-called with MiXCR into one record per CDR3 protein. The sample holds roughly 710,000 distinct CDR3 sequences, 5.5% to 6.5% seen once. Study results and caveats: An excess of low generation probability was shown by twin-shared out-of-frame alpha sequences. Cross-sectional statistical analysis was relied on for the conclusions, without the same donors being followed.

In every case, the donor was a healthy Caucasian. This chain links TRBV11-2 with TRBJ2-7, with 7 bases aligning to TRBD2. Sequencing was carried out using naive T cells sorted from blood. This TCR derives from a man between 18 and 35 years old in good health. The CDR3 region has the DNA TGTGCCAGCAGCTTTCGCGGGAGTGGCTACGAGCAGTACGTC. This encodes CASSFRGSGYEQYV.